This T cell receptor (beta chain) appears in the sequencing data of a study of PD-L1 blockade in urothelial cancer. For the study at large: Patients' atezolizumab regimen, 1,200 mg intravenously every 3 weeks, began at some point between 2014 and 2015. Of about 29 patients, about 24 were males with bladder-origin urothelial cancer.

Regarding time point: pretreatment peripheral blood. Samples spanned pretreatment and treatment, with 1 to 8 time points per patient. The data were produced by immunoSEQ multiplex PCR, yet TCRdb's version contains in-frame clones alone and is incomplete. The sample yields under 70,000 clones, 65% to 90% seen once. V was shortened by 4 bases and J by 3 bases, with 13 bases between the two germline ends. CDR1 MNHEY and CDR2 SMNVEV come from the germline V gene (reference sequence). This CDR3 is built from 15 residues. This clone has more than one count but fewer than ten. What it binds is not known. The study's findings and limits: Patients who had durable benefit saw their tumor-associated blood clones expand more at 3 weeks.

The TCR comes from a man between 65 and 79 years old with urothelial cancer. This material consisted of PBMCs, taken around atezolizumab (anti-PD-L1) treatment. V gene TRBV27 combines with J gene TRBJ1-5; D is uncertain. The CDR3 here is CASSSGGFTNQPQHF. CDR3 bases: TGTGCCAGCAGTTCCGGCGGGTTTACCAATCAGCCCCAGCATTTT.